The clone carrying this T cell receptor beta chain was seen only a few times. Its target is not known. The CDR3 consists of 15 residues. Germline V lookup: CDR1 LGHDT, CDR2 YNNKEL (reference sequence). J gave up 4 bases and V 6 bases, and 8 bases lay outside the gene matches. In the ophthalmopathy cohort, Clinical Activity Score was at least 3, NOSPECS grade at least 4, and duration under 3 months. It was approximately 9.4 ml of fresh peripheral blood that supplied the PBMCs. The data belong to a study of T cells in Graves' hyperthyroidism and ophthalmopathy. Study details: Peripheral blood was acquired at first diagnosis, ahead of any therapy whatsoever. General study results and limits: Most clonotypes that expanded in the thyroid above 0.001 also showed up in blood.

RNA transcripts yielded amplified TCR beta CDR3 regions. The HTBI primer set was used in a first-round RT-PCR of the TCR CDR3. MiXCR, applied by TCRdb to the multiplex PCR reads, yields one record per CDR3 protein. In the table there are fewer than 650,000 distinct CDR3 sequences, approximately 15% of which are singletons. This sequence was found in a woman aged 18-35 years with Graves' ophthalmopathy. This chain connects TRBV3-1 to TRBJ2-2; 7 nucleotides line up with TRBD1. The sample taken for sequencing was blood. The CDR3 DNA follows: TGTGCCAGCAGACACAGGGGTTCGGGCACCGGGGAGCTGTTTTTT. Translated, it gives CASRHRGSGTGELFF.